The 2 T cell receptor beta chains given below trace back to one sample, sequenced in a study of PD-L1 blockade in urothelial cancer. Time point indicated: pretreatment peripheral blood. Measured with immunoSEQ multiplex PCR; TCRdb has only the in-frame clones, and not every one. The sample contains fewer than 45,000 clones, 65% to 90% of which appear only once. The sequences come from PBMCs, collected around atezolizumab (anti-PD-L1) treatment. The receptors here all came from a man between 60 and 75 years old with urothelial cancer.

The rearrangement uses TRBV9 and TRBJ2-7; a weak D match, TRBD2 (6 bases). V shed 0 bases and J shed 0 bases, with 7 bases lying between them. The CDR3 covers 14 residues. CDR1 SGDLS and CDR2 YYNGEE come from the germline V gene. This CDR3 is CASSVGRVSYEQYF. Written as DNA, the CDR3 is TGTGCCAGCAGCGTAGGGAGGGTCTCCTACGAGCAGTACTTC.

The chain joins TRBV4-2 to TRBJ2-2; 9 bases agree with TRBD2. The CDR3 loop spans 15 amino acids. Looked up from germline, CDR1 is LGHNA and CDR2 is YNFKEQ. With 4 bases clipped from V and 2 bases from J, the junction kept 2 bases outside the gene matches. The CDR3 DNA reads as TGTGCCAGCAGCCGCGGGGGGGCAAACACCGGGGAGCTGTTTTTT. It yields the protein CASSRGGANTGELFF.